Listed below are T cell receptor beta chains from one sample, sequenced in a study of blood T cell repertoires in COVID-19. Data came from immunoSEQ multiplex PCR; TCRdb stores just in-frame clones and leaves some out. The data show around 220,000 clones, 80% to 90% seen once. What was sequenced was peripheral blood. Receptors were obtained from a woman older than 75 with acute or convalescent COVID-19. Each CDR3 is given with its conserved first and last residue. The size entry is marked missing in some rows and otherwise reads once, few, many or a size class.

-	TRBJ2-5	15	TRBV3-1/TRBV3-2	CASSPLTGFQETQYF
-	TRBJ1-2	17	TRBV6-2/TRBV6-3	CASSYHPGQGTNYGYTF
once	TRBJ1-6	18	TRBV6-1	CASSEAPGGAGKNSPLHF
few	TRBJ1-6	19	TRBV15	CATSALGTVPGLNNSPLHF
-	TRBJ1-2	17	TRBV3-1/TRBV3-2	CASSPLSGTGANYGYTF
-	TRBJ2-7	14	TRBV6-5	CASTTPGRRYEQYF
-	TRBJ2-7	18	TRBV9	CASSASPFGTGISYEQYF
-	TRBJ1-5	12	TRBV30	CAWRRGNQPQHF
-	TRBJ1-5	15	TRBV6-1	CASSEASISNQPQHF
-	TRBJ1-1	12	TRBV28	CASSPPNTEAFF
-	TRBJ2-5	18	TRBV18	CASSPRYGTSGGQETQYF
-	TRBJ2-2	15	TRBV5-1	CASSFGLPNTGELFF
-	TRBJ2-1	16	TRBV7-3	CASSLLASGGYNEQFF
-	TRBJ2-5	16	TRBV7-2	CASSMETRGPWETQYF
-	TRBJ1-5	12	TRBV7-9	CASSQDNQPQHF
once	TRBJ2-3	14	TRBV3-1/TRBV3-2	CASSLGQGADTQYF
-	TRBJ1-1	14	TRBV5-1	CASSNRAFNTEAFF
-	TRBJ2-1	14	TRBV5-1	CASSLDASFDEQFF
-	TRBJ2-3	13	TRBV10-3	CAISESMVGGQYF
once	TRBJ1-1	14	TRBV6-5	CASSYGGDNTEAFF
few	TRBJ2-2	20	TRBV7-7	CASSKRGLAGRGQGTGELFF
-	TRBJ2-1	14	TRBV28	CASSLWTSGNEQFF
-	TRBJ2-3	14	TRBV5-6	CASSPVGSTDTQYF
-	TRBJ2-5	13	TRBV5-8	CASSLGLIETQYF
once	TRBJ1-5	16	TRBV19	CASSYGTGGGDQPQHF
-	TRBJ1-5	14	TRBV5-5	CASSWGNGNQPQHF
-	TRBJ2-5	16	TRBV7-2	CASSTTSRGRRETQYF
-	TRBJ2-7	17	TRBV5-4	CASSLDLERQGAGEQYF
-	TRBJ2-3	15	TRBV4-3	CASSQEGRGGYTQYF
-	TRBJ2-1	15	TRBV11-2	CASSRTSGDYNEQFF
-	TRBJ2-5	16	TRBV30	CAWSAPDRGGQETQYF
-	TRBJ2-1	16	TRBV28	CASSAPGQGGHNEQFF
-	TRBJ2-5	16	TRBV9	CASSASSGGADETQYF
-	TRBJ2-1	15	TRBV9	CASSVAASSYNEQFF
-	TRBJ2-5	15	TRBV18	CASSTTTGVRETQYF
few	TRBJ2-2	16	TRBV11-2	CASSLIPAGGTGELFF
-	TRBJ1-5	15	TRBV2	CASRIDRGTNQPQHF
-	TRBJ2-3	15	TRBV19	CASSMSGGSTDTQYF
-	TRBJ1-4	15	TRBV19	CASSIAGTGFEKLFF
-	TRBJ2-5	13	TRBV18	CASSGGLAETQYF
once	TRBJ1-5	13	TRBV6-4	CASSGGLNQPQHF
-	TRBJ1-2	13	TRBV18	CASSPTGRQGYTF
-	TRBJ2-2	16	TRBV6-4	CASSPRTSGSSGELFF
-	TRBJ2-7	15	TRBV9	CASSVGLAGTYEQYF